This TCR beta chain was obtained from a study of tumor-infiltrating lymphocytes in primary liver carcinoma. Across the study: Stage T1-T3 N0M0 tumors spanned about 4.2 to 11 cm. Sequencing of the samples generated roughly 3.5 to 7.13 million productive TCRbeta reads, with similar yields across tissue types.

CDR3 length equals 10 residues. Germline CDR1 ENHRY, CDR2 SYGVKD. V lost 10 bases and J 6 bases, leaving 10 bases between the germline ends. A constant-region primer served to make TCR beta cDNA from approximately 490 ng total RNA. Libraries for TCR beta were built through three nested multiplex PCR rounds, which together made up a slightly modified ARM-PCR procedure. Researchers ran the first two PCR rounds for ten to eleven cycles each with TRBV1-TRBV30 forward primers and a C-beta reverse primer. Each CDR3 protein gets one entry after TCRdb re-called the multiplex PCR reads with MiXCR. Seen here are approximately 330,000 distinct CDR3 sequences, 65% observed once, and the top ten hold about 6.5%. This clonotype was seen many times. Extraction also yielded germline DNA, while blood RNA was obtained from unsorted whole blood. No treatment had been given to the patients, who were chronically infected with HBV.

The V call is TRBV10-3, the J call TRBJ2-7; possible D gene TRBD2, 5 bases. The source is a man aged 35 to 55 with primary liver carcinoma and hepatitis B virus infection. Sequencing was performed on peripheral blood. The CDR3 here is CATGSGEQYF. The DNA for the CDR3 is TGTGCCACGGGGTCCGGCGAGCAGTACTTC.